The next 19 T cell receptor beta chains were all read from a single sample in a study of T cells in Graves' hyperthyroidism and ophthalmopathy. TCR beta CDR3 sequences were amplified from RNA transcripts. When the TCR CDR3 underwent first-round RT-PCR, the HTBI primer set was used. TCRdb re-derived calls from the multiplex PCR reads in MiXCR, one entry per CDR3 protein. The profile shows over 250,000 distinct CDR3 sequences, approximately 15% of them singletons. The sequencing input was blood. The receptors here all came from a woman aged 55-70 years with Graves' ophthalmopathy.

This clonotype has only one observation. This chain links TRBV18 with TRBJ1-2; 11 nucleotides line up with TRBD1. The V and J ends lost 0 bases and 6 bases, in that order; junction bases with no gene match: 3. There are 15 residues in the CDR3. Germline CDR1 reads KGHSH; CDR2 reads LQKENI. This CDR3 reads CASSPPGQGVDGYTF. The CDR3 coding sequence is TGTGCCAGCTCACCACCGGGACAGGGGGTAGATGGCTACACCTTC.

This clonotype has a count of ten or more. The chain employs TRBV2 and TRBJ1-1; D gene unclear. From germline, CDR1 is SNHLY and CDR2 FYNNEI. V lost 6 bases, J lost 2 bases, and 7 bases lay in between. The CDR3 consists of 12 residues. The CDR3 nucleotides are TGTGCCAGCAGAATAGGAAACACTGAAGCTTTCTTT. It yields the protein CASRIGNTEAFF.

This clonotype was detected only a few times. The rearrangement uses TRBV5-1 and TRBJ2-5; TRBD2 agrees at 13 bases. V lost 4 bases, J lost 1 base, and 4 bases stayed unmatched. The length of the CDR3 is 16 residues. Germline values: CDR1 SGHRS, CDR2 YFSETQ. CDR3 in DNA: TGCGCCAGCAGCGCTGGACTAGCGGGAGCCCAAGAGACCCAGTACTTC. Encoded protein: CASSAGLAGAQETQYF.

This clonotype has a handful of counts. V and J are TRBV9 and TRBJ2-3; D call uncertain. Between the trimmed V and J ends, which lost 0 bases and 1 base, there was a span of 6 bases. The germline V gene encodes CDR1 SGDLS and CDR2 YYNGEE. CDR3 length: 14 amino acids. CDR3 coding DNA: TGTGCCAGCAGCGTAGCTTCCCGCACAGATACGCAGTATTTT. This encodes CASSVASRTDTQYF.

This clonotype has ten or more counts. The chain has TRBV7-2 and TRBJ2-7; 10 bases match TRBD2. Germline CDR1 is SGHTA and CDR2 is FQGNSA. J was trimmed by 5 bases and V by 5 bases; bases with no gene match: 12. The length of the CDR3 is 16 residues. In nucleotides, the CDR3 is TGTGCCAGCAGCCGGAATCCTAGCGGGAGAGGCCACGAGCAGTACTTC. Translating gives CASSRNPSGRGHEQYF.

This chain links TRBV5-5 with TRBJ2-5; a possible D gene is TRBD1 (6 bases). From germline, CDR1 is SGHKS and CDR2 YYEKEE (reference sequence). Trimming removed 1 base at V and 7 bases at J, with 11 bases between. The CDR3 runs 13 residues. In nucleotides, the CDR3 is TGTGCCAGCAGCTTGCAGGGGCAGGTGACCCAGTACTTC. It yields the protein CASSLQGQVTQYF.

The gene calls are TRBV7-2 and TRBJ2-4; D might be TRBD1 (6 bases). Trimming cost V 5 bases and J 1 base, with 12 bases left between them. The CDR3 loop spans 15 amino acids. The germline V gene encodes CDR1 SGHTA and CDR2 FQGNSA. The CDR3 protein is CASSELGAAKNIQYF. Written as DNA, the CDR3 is TGTGCCAGCAGCGAACTGGGGGCGGCCAAAAACATTCAGTACTTC.

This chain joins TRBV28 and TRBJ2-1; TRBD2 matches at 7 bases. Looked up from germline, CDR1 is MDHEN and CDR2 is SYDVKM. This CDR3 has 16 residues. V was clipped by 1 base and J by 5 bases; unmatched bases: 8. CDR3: CASSLLGGETNNEQFF. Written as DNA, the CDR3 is TGTGCCAGCAGTTTATTGGGAGGGGAGACGAACAATGAGCAGTTCTTC. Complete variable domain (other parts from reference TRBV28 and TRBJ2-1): DVKVTQSSRYLVKRTGEKVFLECVQDMDHENMFWYRQDPGLGLRLIYFSYDVKMKEKGDIPEGYSVSREKKERFSLILESASTNQTSMYLCASSLLGGETNNEQFFGPGTRLTVL.

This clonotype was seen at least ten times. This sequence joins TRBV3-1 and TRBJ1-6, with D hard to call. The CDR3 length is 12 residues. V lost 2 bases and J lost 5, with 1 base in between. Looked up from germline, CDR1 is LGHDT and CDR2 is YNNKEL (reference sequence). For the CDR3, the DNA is TGTGCCAGCAGCCAAAATAATTCACCCCTCCACTTT. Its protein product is CASSQNNSPLHF.

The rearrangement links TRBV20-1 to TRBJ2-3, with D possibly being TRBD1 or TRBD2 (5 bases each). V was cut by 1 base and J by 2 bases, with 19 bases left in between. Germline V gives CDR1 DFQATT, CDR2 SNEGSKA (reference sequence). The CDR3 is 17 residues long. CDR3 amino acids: CSARGTRPGSSTDTQYF. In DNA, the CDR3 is TGCAGTGCTAGAGGGACGAGGCCAGGGAGTTCCACAGATACGCAGTATTTT.

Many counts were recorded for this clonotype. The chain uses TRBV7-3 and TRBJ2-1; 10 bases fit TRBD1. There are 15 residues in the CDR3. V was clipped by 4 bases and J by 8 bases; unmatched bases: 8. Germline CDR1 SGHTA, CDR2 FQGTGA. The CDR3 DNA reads TGTGCCAGCAGCTGGACCCCCGGGACAGGGGATGAGCAGTTCTTC. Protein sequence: CASSWTPGTGDEQFF. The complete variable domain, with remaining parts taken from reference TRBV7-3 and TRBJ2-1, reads GAGVSQTPSNKVTEKGKYVELRCDPISGHTALYWYRQSLGQGPEFLIYFQGTGAADDSGLPNDRFFAVRPEGSVSTLKIQRTERGDSAVYLCASSWTPGTGDEQFFGPGTRLTVL.

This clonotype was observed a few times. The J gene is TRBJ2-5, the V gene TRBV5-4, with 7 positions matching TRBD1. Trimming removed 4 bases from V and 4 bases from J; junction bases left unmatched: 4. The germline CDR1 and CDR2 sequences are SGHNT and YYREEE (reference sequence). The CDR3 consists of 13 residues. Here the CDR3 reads CASSTYRGETQYF. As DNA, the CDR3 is TGTGCCAGCAGCACATACAGGGGAGAGACCCAGTACTTC.

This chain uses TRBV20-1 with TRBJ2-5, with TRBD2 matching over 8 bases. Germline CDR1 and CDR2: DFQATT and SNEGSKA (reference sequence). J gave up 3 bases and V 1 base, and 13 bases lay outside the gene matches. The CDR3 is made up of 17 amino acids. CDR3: CSARAAVAGPPKETQYF. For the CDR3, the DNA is TGCAGTGCTAGAGCCGCGGTAGCGGGGCCGCCTAAAGAGACCCAGTACTTC.

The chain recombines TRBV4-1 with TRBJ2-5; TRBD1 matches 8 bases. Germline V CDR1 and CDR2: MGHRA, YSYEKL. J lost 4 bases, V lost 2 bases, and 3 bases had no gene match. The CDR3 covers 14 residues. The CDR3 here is CASSQRDRIETQYF. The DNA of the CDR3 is TGCGCCAGCAGCCAAAGGGACAGGATAGAGACCCAGTACTTC.

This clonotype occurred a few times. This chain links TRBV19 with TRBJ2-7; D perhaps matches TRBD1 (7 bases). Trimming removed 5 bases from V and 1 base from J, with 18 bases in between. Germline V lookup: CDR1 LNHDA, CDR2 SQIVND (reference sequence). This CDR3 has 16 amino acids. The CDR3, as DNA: TGTGCCAGTAGTTGGGACTCGTTGACAGGGTCCTACGAGCAGTACTTC. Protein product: CASSWDSLTGSYEQYF.

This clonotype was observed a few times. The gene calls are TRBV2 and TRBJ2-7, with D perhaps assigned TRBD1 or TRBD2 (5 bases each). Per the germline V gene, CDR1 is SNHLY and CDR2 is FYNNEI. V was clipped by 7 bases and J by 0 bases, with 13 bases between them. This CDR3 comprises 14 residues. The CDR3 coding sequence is TGTGCCAGCAACAGAGGGGAATACTCCTACGAGCAGTACTTC. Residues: CASNRGEYSYEQYF.

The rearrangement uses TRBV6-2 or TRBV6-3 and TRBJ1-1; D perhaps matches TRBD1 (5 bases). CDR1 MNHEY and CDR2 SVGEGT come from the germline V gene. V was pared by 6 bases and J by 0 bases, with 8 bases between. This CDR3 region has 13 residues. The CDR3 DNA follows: TGTGCCAGCAGAGTACAGGTGAACACTGAAGCTTTCTTT. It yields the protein CASRVQVNTEAFF.

The CDR3, as DNA: TGTGCCAGCAGCTTAGCTTTGGATGAAAAACTGTTTTTT. This translates into CASSLALDEKLFF. The rearrangement uses TRBV7-6 and TRBJ1-4; D is undetermined. Trimming took off 0 bases at V and 6 bases at J, with 5 bases between the two ends. CDR3 length: 13 residues. The germline gives CDR1 SGHVS, CDR2 FNYEAQ. The variable domain in full, completed from reference TRBV7-6 and TRBJ1-4, reads GAGVSQSPRYKVTKRGQDVALRCDPISGHVSLYWYRQALGQGPEFLTYFNYEAQQDKSGLPNDRFSAERPEGSISTLTIQRTEQRDSAMYRCASSLALDEKLFFGSGTQLSVL.

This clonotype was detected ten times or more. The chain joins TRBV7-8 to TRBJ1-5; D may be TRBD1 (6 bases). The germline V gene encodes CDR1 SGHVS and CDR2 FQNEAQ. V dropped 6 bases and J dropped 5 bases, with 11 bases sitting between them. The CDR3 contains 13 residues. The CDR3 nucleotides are TGTGCCAGCAGTCGCAGGGGTGATCAGCCCCAGCATTTT. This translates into CASSRRGDQPQHF.